A single sample is the source of the 10 T cell receptor beta chains below, sequenced in a study of blood T cell repertoires in COVID-19. Sequenced by immunoSEQ multiplex PCR; TCRdb stores in-frame clones only, minus some. The data show approximately 260,000 clones, 90% seen once. Sequencing used peripheral blood. The receptor set was obtained from a woman aged 55-70 years with COVID-19, enrolled during active disease.

The V call is TRBV12-5, the J call TRBJ1-1, with 7 bases fitting TRBD1. There are 13 residues in the CDR3. The V segment lost 7 bases and the J segment 3 bases; nucleotides outside the gene matches: 5. Germline-derived CDR1 and CDR2 are LGHNT and FRNRAP. CDR3 residues: CASERDSHTEAFF. CDR3 bases: TGTGCTAGTGAACGGGACAGCCACACTGAAGCTTTCTTT.

The genes are TRBV5-4 and TRBJ1-5; 9 bases align to TRBD1. The CDR3 consists of 15 residues. Unmatched junction bases numbered 5, after V lost 4 bases and J lost 3 bases. The germline CDR1 and CDR2 sequences are SGHNT and YYREEE (reference sequence). The CDR3 bases are TGTGCCAGCAGCATCGGGACAGGGAACAATCAGCCCCAGCATTTT. This sequence encodes CASSIGTGNNQPQHF.

This chain uses TRBV7-9 with TRBJ1-2, with D tentatively TRBD1 (5 bases). This CDR3 is 16 amino acids long. V was shortened by 6 bases and J by 2 bases, with 19 bases between the two germline ends. CDR1 and CDR2 from the germline V gene are SEHNR and FQNEAQ (reference sequence). In nucleotides, the CDR3 is TGTGCCAGCAGACTCGTCAGGGAACGAGCGAACTATGGCTACACCTTC. The encoded protein is CASRLVRERANYGYTF.

The chain carries TRBV7-3 and TRBJ2-7, with a tentative D call TRBD2 (7 bases). The CDR3 covers 15 residues. Trimming pared 5 bases from V and 5 bases from J, leaving 19 bases between. CDR1 is SGHTA and CDR2 is FQGTGA in the germline V gene. The CDR3 region is CASSPQGGEGHEQYF. CDR3 in DNA: TGTGCCAGCAGCCCTCAAGGGGGGGAAGGCCACGAGCAGTACTTC.

The chain has TRBV19 and TRBJ1-6; 7 bases map to TRBD1. From germline, CDR1 is LNHDA and CDR2 SQIVND (reference sequence). The CDR3 length is 14 residues. Unmatched junction bases numbered 9, after V lost 10 bases and J lost 6 bases. The CDR3 coding sequence is TGTGCCACTATGGACAGGTTCTCTAATTCACCCCTCCACTTT. Translated: CATMDRFSNSPLHF.

The rearrangement links TRBV7-2 to TRBJ2-5, with a weak D call TRBD2 (5 bases). The length of the CDR3 is 13 residues. Germline lookup yields CDR1 SGHTA and CDR2 FQGNSA. The V end lost 4 bases, the J end lost 7 bases, and 13 bases lay between the germline ends. CDR3 nucleotides: TGTGCCAGCAGCTCCCCTAGCCTGGGGACCCAGTACTTC. Its translation is CASSSPSLGTQYF. Full variable domain (remainder filled in from reference TRBV7-2 and TRBJ2-5): GAGVSQSPSNKVTEKGKDVELRCDPISGHTALYWYRQSLGQGLEFLIYFQGNSAPDKSGLPSDRFSAERTGGSVSTLTIQRTQQEDSAVYLCASSSPSLGTQYFGPGTRLLVL.

A single count supports this clone. This chain connects TRBV6-5 to TRBJ2-1; the D is unclear. This CDR3 is built from 13 residues. Germline V gene lookup returns CDR1 MNHEY and CDR2 SVGAGI. V shed 8 bases and J shed 0 bases, with 8 bases lying between them. This CDR3 is CASSPSSYNEQFF. In DNA form, the CDR3 reads TGTGCCAGCTCACCGAGCTCCTACAATGAGCAGTTCTTC.

As concerns this clone: The junction departs from the called germline gene at one end, perhaps through a read error. V gene TRBV7-9 combines with J gene TRBJ1-1; D gene ambiguous. Germline-derived CDR1 and CDR2 are SEHNR and FQNEAQ (reference sequence). The CDR3 is made up of 12 amino acids. As DNA, the CDR3 is TGTGCCAGCAGCTTTGAGAACGCTGAAGCTTTCTTT. Amino acid sequence: CASSFENAEAFF.

The chain recombines TRBV13 with TRBJ2-2; D is uncertain. From germline, CDR1 is PRHDT and CDR2 FYEKMQ (reference sequence). The CDR3 consists of 13 residues. V was clipped by 6 bases and J by 6 bases, with 11 bases between them. CDR3 nucleotide sequence: TGTGCCAGCAGTCCCCCCGAGGCCGGGGAGCTGTTTTTT. It translates to CASSPPEAGELFF.

As concerns this clone: The junction departs from the called germline gene at one end, perhaps through a read error. The chain couples TRBV7-6 to TRBJ2-3; D remains unclear. Per germline, CDR1 SGHVS and CDR2 FNYEAQ. There are 14 residues in the CDR3. The CDR3 region has the DNA TGTGCCAGCACCTTAAGAGGATCTTCAGATACGCAGTATTTT. This gives the protein CASTLRGSSDTQYF.